These 30 T cell receptor beta chains were all obtained from the same sample, sequenced in a study of human T cells and chemical hapten exposure. Each CDR3 protein gets one entry after TCRdb re-called the 5' RACE reads with MiXCR. The table records tens of thousands of distinct CDR3 sequences, 6.5% to 8.5% of them present only once. Whole blood, unfractionated, served as the material for total RNA extraction. These receptors were taken from a male donor in good health.

In its sample, this clonotype was seen a few times. DNA of the CDR3: TGTGCCAGCAGCTTACCACAGGGGGCGCGGACCGGGGAGCTGTTTTTT. Translating it yields CASSLPQGARTGELFF. The V call is TRBV7-8, the J call TRBJ2-2; 9 nucleotides align to TRBD1. The V gene end was trimmed by 2 bases and the J gene end by 5 bases; junction bases not matched to a gene: 6. The CDR3 loop spans 16 amino acids. Germline V CDR1 and CDR2: SGHVS, FQNEAQ.

The table lists this clonotype with many counts. The chain uses TRBV6-1 and TRBJ1-1, with TRBD1 matching 7 bases. V gave up 7 bases and J gave up 5 bases; unmatched junction bases: 7. CDR3 size: 13 residues. From germline, CDR1 is MNHNS and CDR2 SASEGT. The CDR3 loop reads CASTIGQATEAFF. CDR3 DNA: TGTGCCAGCACCATCGGACAGGCGACTGAAGCTTTCTTT.

This chain links TRBV15 with TRBJ1-5; TRBD1 might be the D (5 bases). The V end was cut by 5 bases, the J end by 0 bases, with 11 bases between. From germline, CDR1 is LNHNV and CDR2 YYDKDF (reference sequence). The CDR3 consists of 15 residues. The CDR3: CATSARQNSNQPQHF. CDR3 nucleotides: TGTGCCACCAGCGCCCGACAGAATAGCAATCAGCCCCAGCATTTT.

This sequence joins TRBV2 and TRBJ2-5, with D maybe TRBD1 (6 bases). This CDR3 contains 14 residues. Trimming shortened V by 2 bases and J by 3 bases, and 10 bases separated the two germline ends. Per germline, CDR1 SNHLY and CDR2 FYNNEI. Here the CDR3 DNA reads TGTGCCAGCAGTGAATTGTCAGGGGAAGAGACCCAGTACTTC. It translates to CASSELSGEETQYF.

There are many counts of this clonotype. The J gene is TRBJ2-7, the V gene TRBV5-6; D unresolved. This CDR3 contains 13 residues. The V gene's germline CDR1 is SGHDT and CDR2 YYEEEE. Trimming took 0 bases from V and 1 from J, leaving 5 bases between them. Written as DNA, the CDR3 is TGTGCCAGCAGCTTGGGGGCATCCTACGAGCAGTACTTC. This gives the protein CASSLGASYEQYF. Based on the CDR3 plus reference TRBV5-6 and TRBJ2-7, the full variable domain is DAGVTQSPTHLIKTRGQQVTLRCSPKSGHDTVSWYQQALGQGPQFIFQYYEEEERQRGNFPDRFSGHQFPNYSSELNVNALLLGDSALYLCASSLGASYEQYFGPGTRLTVT.

A few counts support this clonotype. V gene TRBV10-3 combines with J gene TRBJ2-3, with 9 bases lining up with TRBD1. Germline CDR1 ENHRY, CDR2 SYGVKD. The CDR3 has 17 amino acids. Losses at the gene ends were 6 bases for V and 2 bases for J; bases not matched to a gene: 12. CDR3 sequence (DNA): TGTGCCATCAGGAGTAAACTCCGGGACAGGGTCACAGATACGCAGTATTTT. Residues: CAIRSKLRDRVTDTQYF.

This chain connects TRBV5-5 to TRBJ1-2, with TRBD1 matching over 9 bases. Germline CDR1 reads SGHKS; CDR2 reads YYEKEE (reference sequence). Trimming took 3 bases from V and 0 from J; bases not matched to a gene: 12. The CDR3 covers 18 residues. CDR3 amino acids: CASSSQTGQGKANYGYTF. The CDR3 nucleotides are TGTGCCAGCAGCTCGCAGACGGGACAGGGAAAAGCTAACTATGGCTACACCTTC.

V usage is TRBV5-4 and J usage is TRBJ2-3; 8 bases line up with TRBD1. CDR3 length: 16 amino acids. With V trimmed by 7 bases and J by 6 bases, 16 bases remained unmatched. From germline, CDR1 is SGHNT and CDR2 YYREEE (reference sequence). The CDR3 region is CASDYGGTGASDTQYF. The CDR3 DNA sequence: TGTGCCAGCGATTACGGAGGGACAGGAGCAAGTGATACGCAGTATTTT. Looking up the rest from reference TRBV5-4 and TRBJ2-3 gives the full variable domain: ETGVTQSPTHLIKTRGQQVTLRCSSQSGHNTVSWYQQALGQGPQFIFQYYREEENGRGNFPPRFSGLQFPNYSSELNVNALELDDSALYLCASDYGGTGASDTQYFGPGTRLTVL.

This clonotype was detected only a few times. V usage is TRBV2 and J usage is TRBJ2-1; D is ambiguous. Between the trimmed V and J ends, which lost 1 base and 8 bases, there was a span of 6 bases. CDR1 is SNHLY, CDR2 FYNNEI, per germline. This CDR3 comprises 12 residues. CDR3 bases: TGTGCCAGCAGTGAAGGATTCGATGAGCAGTTCTTC. It codes for CASSEGFDEQFF.

This clonotype came up many times. The V and J genes are TRBV12-3 or TRBV12-4 and TRBJ1-1, with D perhaps TRBD1 (5 bases). Deletions cut 3 bases from V and 3 bases from J, with 11 bases between. This CDR3 contains 14 residues. The CDR3 sequence is CASSLAGGDTEAFF. The CDR3 DNA follows: TGTGCCAGCAGTTTGGCGGGGGGGGACACTGAAGCTTTCTTT.

The V gene is TRBV5-4, the J gene TRBJ2-3; no firm D call. V lost 0 bases, J lost 5 bases, and 7 bases lay in between. CDR3 length: 13 amino acids. Germline values: CDR1 SGHNT, CDR2 YYREEE (reference sequence). As DNA, the CDR3 is TGTGCCAGCAGCTTGGACGGGTTAGATACGCAGTATTTT. Translating it yields CASSLDGLDTQYF.

Ten or more counts support this clonotype. The chain joins TRBV20-1 to TRBJ1-4; D remains ambiguous. The CDR3 consists of 13 residues. Germline values: CDR1 DFQATT, CDR2 SNEGSKA (reference sequence). Trimming removed 3 bases from V and 3 bases from J, with 8 bases in between. The CDR3: CSASSASNEKLFF. The CDR3 region has the DNA TGCAGTGCTAGTTCGGCCTCTAATGAAAAACTGTTTTTT.

This clonotype occurred many times. The chain carries TRBV6-2 or TRBV6-3 and TRBJ2-7; D might be TRBD1 (5 bases). V lost 0 bases and J 0 bases, leaving 18 bases between the germline ends. Germline CDR1 and CDR2: MNHEY and SVGEGT. The CDR3 covers 18 residues. The CDR3 reads CASSYSPTDSRTSYEQYF. The CDR3 bases are TGTGCCAGCAGTTACTCTCCCACTGACAGTCGTACCTCCTACGAGCAGTACTTC.

This chain uses TRBV10-3 with TRBJ1-1; 8 positions agree with TRBD1. The germline gives CDR1 ENHRY, CDR2 SYGVKD. This CDR3 comprises 14 residues. V was pared by 6 bases and J by 5 bases, with 8 bases of the junction left unmatched. In DNA, the CDR3 is TGTGCCATCAGGGACAGGGAGGATAGTACTGAAGCTTTCTTT. Translating gives CAIRDREDSTEAFF.

This clonotype was observed at least ten times. The chain joins TRBV29-1 to TRBJ2-1; 9 bases map to TRBD2. In germline, CDR1 is SQVTM, CDR2 ANQGSEA. The CDR3 covers 14 residues. V lost 6 bases to trimming and J lost 4 bases; unmatched junction nucleotides: 7. The CDR3 region is CSVTREGRYNEQFF. The CDR3 region has the DNA TGCAGCGTGACGCGGGAGGGACGTTACAATGAGCAGTTCTTC.

This clonotype appeared a few times. The chain joins TRBV6-5 to TRBJ2-3; TRBD1 might be the D (6 bases). CDR3 length: 16 residues. Per the germline V gene, CDR1 is MNHEY and CDR2 is SVGAGI. The V end lost 3 bases, the J end lost 0 bases, and 13 bases lay between the germline ends. The CDR3 DNA is TGTGCCAGCAGTTATAACAGGGTTTCGAGCACAGATACGCAGTATTTT. The encoded protein is CASSYNRVSSTDTQYF.

The chain combines TRBV12-3 or TRBV12-4 with TRBJ1-1, with D perhaps TRBD1 (5 bases). The CDR3 covers 16 residues. V lost 2 bases and J 4 bases, leaving 17 bases between the germline ends. The CDR3 loop is CASSLSVGAGSTEAFF. The CDR3 region has the DNA TGTGCCAGCAGTTTAAGTGTAGGGGCTGGAAGCACTGAAGCTTTCTTT.

This clonotype came up many times. The chain uses TRBV2 and TRBJ2-1, with 11 bases matching TRBD2. CDR3 size: 15 residues. Trimming cost V 5 bases and J 2 bases; bases outside gene matches: 2. CDR1 and CDR2 from the germline V gene are SNHLY and FYNNEI. The CDR3 DNA is TGTGCCAGCAGTTCGACTAGCGGGGCCTACAATGAGCAGTTCTTC. Translation: CASSSTSGAYNEQFF.

This clonotype was seen ten or more times. This chain uses TRBV20-1 with TRBJ2-7; 13 positions agree with TRBD2. The V gene's germline CDR1 is DFQATT and CDR2 SNEGSKA (reference sequence). The J segment lost 0 bases and the V segment lost 1 base, leaving 9 bases of the junction unmatched. CDR3 length: 18 amino acids. In DNA, the CDR3 is TGCAGTGCTAGAGTGCCCAGACTAGCGGGAGGCAGCTCCTACGAGCAGTACTTC. Protein product: CSARVPRLAGGSSYEQYF.

The chain employs TRBV7-9 and TRBJ2-1; D tentatively reads TRBD1 or TRBD2 (6 bases each). Germline V lookup: CDR1 SEHNR, CDR2 FQNEAQ (reference sequence). There are 14 residues in the CDR3. Trimming cost V 1 base and J 7 bases, with 11 bases left between them. The DNA for the CDR3 is TGTGCCAGCAGCTTAGTGGGGGCGGGGAATGAGCAGTTCTTC. Protein product: CASSLVGAGNEQFF.

The sample holds many counts of this clonotype. The chain employs TRBV20-1 and TRBJ2-3, with D possibly matching TRBD2 (5 bases). Trimming left V 7 bases short and J 0 bases short, with 17 bases between. The CDR3 length is 15 residues. Germline loops: CDR1 DFQATT, CDR2 SNEGSKA (reference sequence). The CDR3 reads CSVQNSGTSTDTQYF. CDR3 DNA sequence: TGCAGTGTTCAAAATTCGGGAACTAGCACAGATACGCAGTATTTT.

This clonotype came up a few times. The CDR3: CASSPIAGAAPDTQYF. CDR3 nucleotides: TGTGCCAGCTCACCTATCGCAGGGGCCGCCCCAGATACGCAGTATTTT. This chain joins TRBV18 and TRBJ2-3; the D gene is possibly TRBD1 (6 bases). Germline V gene data show CDR1 as KGHSH and CDR2 as LQKENI. The ends were cut back, 3 bases at V and 4 bases at J, with 17 bases in the middle. There are 16 residues in the CDR3.

The V call is TRBV12-3 or TRBV12-4, the J call TRBJ1-4; a possible D gene is TRBD1 (5 bases). This CDR3 comprises 13 residues. V was shortened by 3 bases and J by 8 bases, with 10 bases between the two germline ends. CDR3 amino acids: CASSLQGREKLFF. Here the CDR3 DNA reads TGTGCCAGCAGTTTGCAGGGCAGGGAAAAACTGTTTTTT.

This clonotype was found a few times. The V call is TRBV28, the J call TRBJ2-7, with TRBD1 identical over 8 bases. V was clipped by 5 bases and J by 3 bases; unmatched bases: 9. The length of the CDR3 is 15 residues. In germline, CDR1 is MDHEN, CDR2 SYDVKM. CDR3 amino acids: CASSPGTGVFYEQYF. DNA for the CDR3: TGTGCCAGCAGTCCCGGGACAGGTGTCTTCTACGAGCAGTACTTC. The variable domain in full, with the rest retrieved from reference TRBV28 and TRBJ2-7, is DVKVTQSSRYLVKRTGEKVFLECVQDMDHENMFWYRQDPGLGLRLIYFSYDVKMKEKGDIPEGYSVSREKKERFSLILESASTNQTSMYLCASSPGTGVFYEQYFGPGTRLTVT.

This clonotype came up many times. J is TRBJ2-7 and V is TRBV4-3; D is undetermined. The CDR3 covers 15 residues. Germline values: CDR1 LGHNA, CDR2 YSLEER. V gave up 1 base and J gave up 0 bases, with 10 bases separating them. CDR3 loop: CASSQAAVSSYEQYF. CDR3 in DNA: TGCGCCAGCAGCCAAGCGGCAGTAAGCTCCTACGAGCAGTACTTC.

The chain couples TRBV19 to TRBJ2-7; the match to TRBD2 covers 14 bases. The germline gives CDR1 LNHDA, CDR2 SQIVND (reference sequence). The V and J ends lost 3 bases and 4 bases, in that order; junction bases with no gene match: 2. This CDR3 has 15 residues. As DNA, the CDR3 is TGTGCCAGTAGTATGGGGACTAGCGGGAGTTACGAGCAGTACTTC. It specifies CASSMGTSGSYEQYF.

The chain combines TRBV15 with TRBJ2-5; D is ambiguous. Germline loops: CDR1 LNHNV, CDR2 YYDKDF (reference sequence). This CDR3 spans 14 amino acids. With 0 bases removed from V and 2 bases from J, the gap between germline ends came to 7 bases. The CDR3 DNA is TGTGCCACCAGCAGAGATACCCCGCAAGAGACCCAGTACTTC. Protein sequence: CATSRDTPQETQYF.

This clonotype was seen ten or more times. This chain connects TRBV5-1 to TRBJ2-7, with D perhaps TRBD1 (6 bases). The CDR3 contains 15 residues. Germline V gene data show CDR1 as SGHRS and CDR2 as YFSETQ. V lost 0 bases and J lost 3, with 13 bases in between. CDR3 sequence (DNA): TGCGCCAGCAGCTTGGGAGGACAGCCCCTCTACGAGCAGTACTTC. It specifies CASSLGGQPLYEQYF.

This clonotype showed up just a few times. The J gene is TRBJ1-1, the V gene TRBV11-1; a weak D match, TRBD1 (5 bases). CDR3 length: 14 amino acids. Trimming cost V 3 bases and J 1 base, with 9 bases left between them. Per germline, CDR1 SGHAT and CDR2 FQDESV (reference sequence). In DNA, the CDR3 is TGTGCCAGCAGCTTTGAGGGGCGGAACACTGAAGCTTTCTTT. Protein sequence: CASSFEGRNTEAFF.

There are many counts of this clonotype. The V call is TRBV6-1, the J call TRBJ2-5, with 9 bases aligning to TRBD1. Germline trimming cut 3 bases from V and 2 bases from J; bases unmatched to any gene: 4. The CDR3 contains 15 residues. Per germline, CDR1 MNHNS and CDR2 SASEGT. Here the CDR3 reads CASSDWDRAQETQYF. The CDR3 nucleotides are TGTGCCAGCAGTGATTGGGACAGGGCGCAAGAGACCCAGTACTTC.